This entry lists 19 T cell receptor beta chains sequenced from one sample in a study of cytomegalovirus exposure and HLA in healthy donors. A multiplex PCR was run with 60 Vbeta primers and 13 Jbeta primers. Some clones are missing from TCRdb's copy, which holds only in-frame ones; the method was immunoSEQ multiplex PCR. The table has about 94,000 clones, more than 75% seen once; the top ten hold under 13%. The sequenced sample was PBMCs. The receptors stem from a human donor in good health.

The chain is built from TRBV7-3 and TRBJ1-2; 7 positions match TRBD1. V lost 5 bases and J lost 4; bases outside the gene matches: 7. Germline V gives CDR1 SGHTA, CDR2 FQGTGA. The CDR3 sequence is 14 residues long. The CDR3 nucleotides are TGTGCCAGCAGCGCAGGGGGAGATCTCTATGGCTACACCTTC. Its translation: CASSAGGDLYGYTF. Full variable domain (missing parts from reference TRBV7-3 and TRBJ1-2): GAGVSQTPSNKVTEKGKYVELRCDPISGHTALYWYRQSLGQGPEFLIYFQGTGAADDSGLPNDRFFAVRPEGSVSTLKIQRTERGDSAVYLCASSAGGDLYGYTFGSGTRLTVV.

This clone was counted only a few times. The chain uses TRBV28 and TRBJ1-1; D may be TRBD1 (6 bases). The CDR3 is 15 amino acids. V lost 6 bases and J lost 5, with 19 bases in between. The germline V gene has CDR1 MDHEN and CDR2 SYDVKM. The CDR3 sequence: CASSQGGRGMTEAFF. In DNA form, the CDR3 reads TGTGCCAGCAGCCAAGGGGGTCGGGGAATGACTGAAGCTTTCTTT.

The chain combines TRBV19 with TRBJ2-5, with TRBD1 identical over 7 bases. V was clipped by 3 bases and J by 3 bases; unmatched bases: 4. CDR3 length equals 14 residues. CDR1 and CDR2 (germline): LNHDA, SQIVND (reference sequence). The CDR3 sequence is CASSIGTEKETQYF. In nucleotides, the CDR3 is TGTGCCAGTAGTATCGGGACAGAAAAAGAGACCCAGTACTTC.

The chain has TRBV25-1 and TRBJ2-2; D is possibly TRBD2 (5 bases). V was clipped by 10 bases and J by 4 bases, with 16 bases between them. Per the germline V gene, CDR1 is MGHDK and CDR2 is SYGVNS. The CDR3 length is 14 residues. The CDR3 loop reads CATRTAEATGELFF. The DNA of the CDR3 is TGTGCCACCAGAACAGCGGAGGCCACCGGGGAGCTGTTTTTT. Together with reference TRBV25-1 and TRBJ2-2, the CDR3 gives the full variable domain: EADIYQTPRYLVIGTGKKITLECSQTMGHDKMYWYQQDPGMELHLIHYSYGVNSTEKGDLSSESTVSRIRTEHFPLTLESARPSHTSQYLCATRTAEATGELFFGEGSRLTVL.

J is TRBJ2-5 and V is TRBV15; a possible D gene is TRBD2 (6 bases). Germline CDR1 and CDR2: LNHNV and YYDKDF (reference sequence). The ends were cut back, 3 bases at V and 1 base at J, with 6 bases in the middle. The CDR3 sequence is 13 residues long. Written as DNA, the CDR3 is TGTGCCACCAGCAGGGGACTCCAAGAGACCCAGTACTTC. Translation gives CATSRGLQETQYF.

The chain joins TRBV7-6 to TRBJ1-6, with 10 bases aligning to TRBD1. V dropped 5 bases and J dropped 2; count of bases not matched to a gene: 3. Looked up from germline, CDR1 is SGHVS and CDR2 is FNYEAQ. The CDR3 is 16 amino acids. CDR3 sequence: CASSPDRGTYNSPLHF. The CDR3 nucleotides are TGTGCCAGCAGCCCGGACAGGGGGACCTATAATTCACCCCTCCACTTT.

This clone appeared a few times. The V gene is TRBV28, the J gene TRBJ1-1, with TRBD1 matching 10 bases. J lost 6 bases, V lost 5 bases, and 6 bases had no gene match. Germline CDR1 MDHEN, CDR2 SYDVKM. There are 14 residues in the CDR3. In DNA, the CDR3 is TGTGCCAGCAGTGCCTGGGGGACAGGGGCTGAAGCTTTCTTT. This encodes CASSAWGTGAEAFF.

The rearrangement joins TRBV7-8 to TRBJ2-7; a weak D match, TRBD2 (7 bases). Germline V gene lookup returns CDR1 SGHVS and CDR2 FQNEAQ. V dropped 1 base and J dropped 4 bases, with 14 bases sitting between them. The length of the CDR3 is 15 residues. The CDR3 DNA follows: TGTGCCAGCAGCTTAGACGGTCGGGGGGCGTACGAGCAGTACTTC. Its protein product is CASSLDGRGAYEQYF.

V is TRBV10-3 and J is TRBJ1-3; D is uncertain. The CDR3 length is 11 residues. The V gene's germline CDR1 is ENHRY and CDR2 SYGVKD. V was clipped by 5 bases and J by 8 bases, with 7 bases between them. CDR3 nucleotides: TGTGCCATCAGTTCTAAAGACACCATATATTTT. This encodes CAISSKDTIYF.

This clone was found once. The gene calls are TRBV9 and TRBJ2-7, with TRBD1 as a possible D gene (6 bases). CDR3 length equals 15 residues. Trimming left V 2 bases short and J 2 bases short, with 14 bases between. Germline CDR1 and CDR2: SGDLS and YYNGEE. This CDR3 is CASSVGQGSPYEQYF. The DNA for the CDR3 is TGTGCCAGCAGCGTGGGACAAGGGTCACCCTACGAGCAGTACTTC.

CDR3 sequence (DNA): TGCGCCAGCAGCTTTGGGCAGGTAGGAGAGACCCAGTACTTC. Amino acids: CASSFGQVGETQYF. This sequence joins TRBV5-1 and TRBJ2-5; D is undetermined. V was pared by 2 bases and J by 4 bases, with 12 bases between. The CDR3 loop spans 14 amino acids. Germline lookup yields CDR1 SGHRS and CDR2 YFSETQ.

The J gene is TRBJ2-3, the V gene TRBV7-4; a weak D match, TRBD1 (5 bases). Looked up from germline, CDR1 is SGHVT and CDR2 is SQSDAQ. V was trimmed by 11 bases and J by 6 bases, leaving 21 bases between them. The CDR3 has 14 residues. CDR3 sequence: CAPRVSPPRDTQYF. CDR3 coding DNA: TGTGCCCCCAGGGTGTCCCCCCCTCGGGATACGCAGTATTTT.

The V call is TRBV2, the J call TRBJ1-4; tentative D call: TRBD1 (6 bases). The length of the CDR3 is 16 residues. With 7 bases removed from V and 4 bases from J, the gap between germline ends came to 19 bases. CDR1 and CDR2 from the germline V gene are SNHLY and FYNNEI. This CDR3 is CASIFDGYRVNEKLFF. The CDR3 coding sequence is TGTGCCAGCATTTTTGACGGGTACAGGGTTAATGAAAAACTGTTTTTT.

V usage is TRBV19 and J usage is TRBJ2-7; 10 bases fit TRBD1. Germline V gene sequence: CDR1 LNHDA, CDR2 SQIVND (reference sequence). The CDR3 consists of 14 residues. The trim removed 7 bases at V and 5 bases at J, leaving 8 bases unmatched. CDR3 protein: CASTLTGGVDEQYF. The CDR3 bases are TGTGCCAGTACCCTGACAGGGGGCGTCGACGAGCAGTACTTC.

The chain is built from TRBV7-2 and TRBJ2-7; D gene unclear. The germline V and J ends were trimmed by 2 bases and 4 bases, with 6 bases remaining between them. CDR1 is SGHTA, CDR2 FQGNSA, per germline. The CDR3 has 12 residues. The chain's CDR3 is CASSLFQYEQYF. Written as DNA, the CDR3 is TGTGCCAGCAGCTTATTCCAGTACGAGCAGTACTTC.

The V and J genes are TRBV5-1 and TRBJ2-3; D gene uncertain. CDR3 length: 14 residues. CDR1 is SGHRS, CDR2 YFSETQ, per germline. V was pared by 1 base and J by 2 bases, with 8 bases between. The CDR3 sequence is CASSLSTNTDTQYF. The CDR3 DNA reads TGCGCCAGCAGCTTGAGTACTAACACAGATACGCAGTATTTT.

CDR3: CASSSWDRGAEQYF. The CDR3 DNA sequence: TGTGCCAGCAGCTCCTGGGACAGGGGGGCCGAGCAGTACTTC. The chain links TRBV5-4 to TRBJ2-7, with 11 bases matching TRBD1. The CDR3 is 14 residues long. Per the germline V gene, CDR1 is SGHNT and CDR2 is YYREEE (reference sequence). V shed 3 bases, J shed 6 bases, and the junction held 5 bases outside the gene matches. Full variable domain (remainder filled in from reference TRBV5-4 and TRBJ2-7): ETGVTQSPTHLIKTRGQQVTLRCSSQSGHNTVSWYQQALGQGPQFIFQYYREEENGRGNFPPRFSGLQFPNYSSELNVNALELDDSALYLCASSSWDRGAEQYFGPGTRLTVT.

The chain uses TRBV5-1 and TRBJ2-5; 8 nucleotides align to TRBD2. V lost 7 bases, J lost 2 bases, and 13 bases stayed unmatched. Germline-derived CDR1 and CDR2 are SGHRS and YFSETQ. The CDR3 is 16 residues long. The DNA for the CDR3 is TGCGCCAGCGCCGCACCCGGGAGGGGGTGGCAAGAGACCCAGTACTTC. This gives the protein CASAAPGRGWQETQYF.

This clone was counted a single time. The CDR3 nucleotides are TGTGCCAGCAGCGTAATGGGGGACAGGGTCACTGAAGCTTTCTTT. This codes for CASSVMGDRVTEAFF. This sequence joins TRBV9 and TRBJ1-1, with TRBD1 matching over 9 bases. J was trimmed by 4 bases and V by 1 base; bases with no gene match: 5. This CDR3 is 15 amino acids long. Germline V gives CDR1 SGDLS, CDR2 YYNGEE. Supplemented by reference TRBV9 and TRBJ1-1, the full variable domain reads DSGVTQTPKHLITATGQRVTLRCSPRSGDLSVYWYQQSLDQGLQFLIQYYNGEERAKGNILERFSAQQFPDLHSELNLSSLELGDSALYFCASSVMGDRVTEAFFGQGTRLTVV.